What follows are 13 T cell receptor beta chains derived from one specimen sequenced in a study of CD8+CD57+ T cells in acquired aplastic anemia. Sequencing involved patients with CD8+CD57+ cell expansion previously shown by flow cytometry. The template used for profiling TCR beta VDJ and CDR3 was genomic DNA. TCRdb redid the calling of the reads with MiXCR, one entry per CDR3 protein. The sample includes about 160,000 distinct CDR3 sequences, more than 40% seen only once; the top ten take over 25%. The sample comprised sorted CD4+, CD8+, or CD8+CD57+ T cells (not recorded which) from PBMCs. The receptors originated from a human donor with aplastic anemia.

The CDR3 coding sequence is TGTGCCAGCAGTTACGGCGAGGGAGGCGAGCAGTACTTC. As protein: CASSYGEGGEQYF. This sequence joins TRBV6-5 and TRBJ2-7, with a tentative D call TRBD2 (6 bases). The CDR3 has 13 amino acids. Trimming left V 2 bases short and J 6 bases short, with 11 bases between. Per germline, CDR1 MNHEY and CDR2 SVGAGI.

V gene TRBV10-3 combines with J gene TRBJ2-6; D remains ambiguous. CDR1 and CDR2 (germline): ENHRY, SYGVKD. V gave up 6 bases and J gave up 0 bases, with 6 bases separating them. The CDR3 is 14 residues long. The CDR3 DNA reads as TGTGCCATCAGACCGAGCTCTGGGGCCAACGTCCTGACTTTC. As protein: CAIRPSSGANVLTF.

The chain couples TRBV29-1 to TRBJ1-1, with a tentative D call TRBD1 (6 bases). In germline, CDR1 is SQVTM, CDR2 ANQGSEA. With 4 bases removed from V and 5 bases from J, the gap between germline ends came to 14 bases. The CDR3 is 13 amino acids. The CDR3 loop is CSVVGGPGTEAFF. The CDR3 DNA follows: TGCAGCGTTGTGGGGGGCCCAGGGACTGAAGCTTTCTTT. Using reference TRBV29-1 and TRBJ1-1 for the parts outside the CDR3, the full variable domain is SAVISQKPSRDICQRGTSLTIQCQVDSQVTMMFWYRQQPGQSLTLIATANQGSEATYESGFVIDKFPISRPNLTFSTLTVSNMSPEDSSIYLCSVVGGPGTEAFFGQGTRLTVV.

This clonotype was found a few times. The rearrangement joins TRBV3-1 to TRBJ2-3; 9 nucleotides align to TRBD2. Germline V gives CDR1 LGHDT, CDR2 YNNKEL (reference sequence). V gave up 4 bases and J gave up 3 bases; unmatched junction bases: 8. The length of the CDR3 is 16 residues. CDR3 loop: CASSPMWREGTDTQYF. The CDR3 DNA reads TGTGCCAGCAGCCCCATGTGGCGGGAGGGAACAGATACGCAGTATTTT.

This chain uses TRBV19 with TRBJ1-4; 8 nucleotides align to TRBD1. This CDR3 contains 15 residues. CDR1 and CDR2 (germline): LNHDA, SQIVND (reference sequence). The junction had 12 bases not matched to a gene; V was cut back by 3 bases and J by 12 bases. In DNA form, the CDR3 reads TGTGCCAGTAGTATCGTGGACAGGGTGGAGGAAGAACTGTTTTTT. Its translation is CASSIVDRVEEELFF.

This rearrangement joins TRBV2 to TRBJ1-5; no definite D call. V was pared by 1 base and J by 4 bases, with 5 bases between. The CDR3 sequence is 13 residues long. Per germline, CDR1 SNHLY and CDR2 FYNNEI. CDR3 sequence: CASSEEANQPQHF. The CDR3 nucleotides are TGTGCCAGCAGTGAAGAAGCTAATCAGCCCCAGCATTTT.

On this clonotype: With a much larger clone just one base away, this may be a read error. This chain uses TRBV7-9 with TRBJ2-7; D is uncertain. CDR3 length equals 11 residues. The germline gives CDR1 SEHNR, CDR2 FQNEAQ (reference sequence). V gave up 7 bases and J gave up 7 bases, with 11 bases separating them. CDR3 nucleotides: TGTGCCAGCAAACAATTAGGGGAGCAGTACTTC. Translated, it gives CASKQLGEQYF.

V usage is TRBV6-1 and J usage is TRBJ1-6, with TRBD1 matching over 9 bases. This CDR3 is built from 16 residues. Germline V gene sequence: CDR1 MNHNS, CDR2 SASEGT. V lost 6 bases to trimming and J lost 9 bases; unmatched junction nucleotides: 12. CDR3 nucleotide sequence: TGTGCCAGCAGAACGATGGGACAGGGAATAAGTTCACCCCTCCACTTT. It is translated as CASRTMGQGISSPLHF.

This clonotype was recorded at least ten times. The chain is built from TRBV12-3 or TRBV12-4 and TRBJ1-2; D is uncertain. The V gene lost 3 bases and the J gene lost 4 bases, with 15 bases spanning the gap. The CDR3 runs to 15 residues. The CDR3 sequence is CASSLSAQLLYGYTF. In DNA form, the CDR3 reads TGTGCCAGCAGTTTGAGTGCGCAGCTTCTCTATGGCTACACCTTC.

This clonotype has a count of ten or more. The CDR3 DNA reads as TGTGCCAGCAGCTCGTTGATGGGCATGAACACTGAAGCTTTCTTT. Translation gives CASSSLMGMNTEAFF. The chain employs TRBV5-5 and TRBJ1-1; D is undetermined. The CDR3 consists of 15 residues. V dropped 3 bases and J dropped 0 bases, with 12 bases sitting between them. Germline V gene sequence: CDR1 SGHKS, CDR2 YYEKEE (reference sequence).

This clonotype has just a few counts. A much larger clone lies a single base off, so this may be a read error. The CDR3 sequence: CASSMRGVNEQLF. The DNA of the CDR3 is TGTGCCAGTAGTATGAGGGGTGTGAATGAGCAGTTATTC. The chain is built from TRBV19 and TRBJ2-1; D tentatively fits TRBD1 or TRBD2 (5 bases each). The CDR3 length is 13 residues. CDR1 and CDR2 from the germline V gene are LNHDA and SQIVND (reference sequence).

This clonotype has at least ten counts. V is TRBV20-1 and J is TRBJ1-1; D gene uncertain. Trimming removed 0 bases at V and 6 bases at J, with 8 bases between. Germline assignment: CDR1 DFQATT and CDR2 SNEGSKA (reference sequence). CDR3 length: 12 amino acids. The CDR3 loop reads CSARDAPPEAFF. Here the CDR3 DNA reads TGCAGTGCTAGAGATGCCCCTCCTGAAGCTTTCTTT.

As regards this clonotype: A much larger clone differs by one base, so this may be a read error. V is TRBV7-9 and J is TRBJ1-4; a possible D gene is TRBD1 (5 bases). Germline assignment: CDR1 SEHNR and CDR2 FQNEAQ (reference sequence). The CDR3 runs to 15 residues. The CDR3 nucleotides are TGTGCCAGCAGCTTAGGAGGGGCCTCTAATGCAAAACTGTTTTTT. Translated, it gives CASSLGGASNAKLFF.